This TCR beta chain was profiled in a study of identical twins. The CDR3 is 18 residues long. The V gene lost 2 bases and the J gene lost 2 bases, with 19 bases spanning the gap. CDR1 is SGHAT and CDR2 is FQDESV in the germline V gene (reference sequence). TCRdb fed the 5' RACE reads into MiXCR, producing one record per CDR3 protein. The sample yields 750,000 to 950,000 distinct CDR3 sequences, approximately 13% seen once. These data also featured in a second study, about yellow fever vaccine responses in identical twins.

The specimen was PBMCs. The clonotype originates from a woman younger than 30 in good health. J is TRBJ2-1 and V is TRBV11-1; D might be TRBD1 (5 bases). CDR3 loop: CASSLKGFRVEAYNEQFF. The DNA of the CDR3 is TGTGCCAGCAGCTTAAAGGGGTTCCGGGTGGAAGCCTACAATGAGCAGTTCTTC.